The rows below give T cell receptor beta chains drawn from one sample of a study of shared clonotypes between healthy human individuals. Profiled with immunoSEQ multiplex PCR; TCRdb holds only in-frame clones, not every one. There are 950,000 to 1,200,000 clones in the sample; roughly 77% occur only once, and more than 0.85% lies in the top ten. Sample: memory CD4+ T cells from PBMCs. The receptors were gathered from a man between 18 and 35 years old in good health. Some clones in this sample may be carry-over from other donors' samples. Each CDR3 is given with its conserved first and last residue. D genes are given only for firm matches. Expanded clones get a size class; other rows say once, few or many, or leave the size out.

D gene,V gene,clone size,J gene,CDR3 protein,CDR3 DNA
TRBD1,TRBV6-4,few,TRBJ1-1,CASSESGTANTEAFF,TGTGCCAGCAGTGAGTCTGGGACAGCAAACACTGAAGCTTTCTTT
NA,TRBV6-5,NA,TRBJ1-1,CASSHAGGLAEAFF,TGTGCCAGCAGCCACGCTGGGGGTCTGGCTGAAGCTTTCTTT
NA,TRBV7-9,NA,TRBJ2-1,CASSLSTSSYNEQFF,TGTGCCAGCAGCTTATCGACCAGCTCCTACAATGAGCAGTTCTTC
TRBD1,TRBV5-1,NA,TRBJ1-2,CASSLEGQGNYGYTF,TGCGCCAGCAGCTTGGAGGGACAGGGGAACTATGGCTACACCTTC
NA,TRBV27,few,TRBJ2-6,CASSPIGISGANVLTF,TGTGCCAGCAGTCCGATTGGGATCTCTGGGGCCAACGTCCTGACTTTC
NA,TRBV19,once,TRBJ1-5,CASSIVGGDQPQHF,TGTGCCAGTAGTATAGTGGGGGGGGATCAGCCCCAGCATTTT
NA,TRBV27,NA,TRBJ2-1,CASSPTRPAFAHNEQFF,TGTGCCAGCAGCCCTACCCGCCCGGCTTTTGCCCACAATGAGCAGTTCTTC
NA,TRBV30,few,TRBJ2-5,CAWSQDLGETQYF,TGTGCCTGGAGTCAGGACCTGGGAGAGACCCAGTACTTC
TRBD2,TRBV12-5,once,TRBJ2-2,CASGPGTSGSSGELFF,TGTGCTAGTGGCCCCGGGACTAGCGGGAGTTCCGGGGAGCTGTTTTTT
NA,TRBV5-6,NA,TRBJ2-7,CASSLASGYSYEQYF,TGTGCCAGCAGCTTGGCCTCGGGGTACTCCTACGAGCAGTACTTC
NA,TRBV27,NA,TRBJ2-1,CASGQWREYNEQFF,TGTGCCAGCGGACAGTGGCGGGAGTACAATGAGCAGTTCTTC
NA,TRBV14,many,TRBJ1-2,CASSRGGYGYTF,TGTGCCAGCAGCCGCGGGGGCTATGGCTACACCTTC
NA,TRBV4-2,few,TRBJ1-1,CASSHPLGGRNTEAFF,TGTGCCAGCAGCCACCCCTTGGGGGGGCGGAACACTGAAGCTTTCTTT
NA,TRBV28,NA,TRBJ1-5,CASSLGQGLTQPQHF,TGTGCCAGCAGTTTGGGGCAGGGATTAACTCAGCCCCAGCATTTT
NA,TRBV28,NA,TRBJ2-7,CASSFSISYEQYF,TGTGCCAGCAGTTTTTCGATTTCCTACGAGCAGTACTTC
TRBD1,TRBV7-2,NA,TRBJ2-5,CASSVYRTGQETQYF,TGTGCCAGCAGCGTATACAGGACAGGGCAAGAGACCCAGTACTTC
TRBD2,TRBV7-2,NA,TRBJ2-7,CASTGGRTYEQYF,TGTGCCAGCACAGGCGGGAGAACCTACGAGCAGTACTTC
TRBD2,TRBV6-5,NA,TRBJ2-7,CASSQAGGAEQYF,TGTGCCAGCAGCCAAGCGGGAGGGGCAGAGCAGTACTTC
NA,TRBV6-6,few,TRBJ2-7,CASSTDSRGNEQYF,TGTGCCAGCAGTACCGACAGTAGGGGGAACGAGCAGTACTTC
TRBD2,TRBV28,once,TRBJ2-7,CASTTVTSGSYEQYF,TGTGCCAGCACCACGGTCACTAGCGGGAGCTACGAGCAGTACTTC
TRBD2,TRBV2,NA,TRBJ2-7,CASSPLAGDYEQYF,TGTGCCAGCAGCCCCTTAGCGGGAGACTACGAGCAGTACTTC
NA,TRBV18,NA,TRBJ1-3,CASTEDRDGNTIYF,TGTGCCAGCACCGAGGACCGTGATGGAAACACCATATATTTT
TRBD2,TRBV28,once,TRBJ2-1,CASTLLGGRAYEQFF,TGTGCCAGCACCCTCTTGGGCGGGAGAGCCTATGAGCAGTTCTTC
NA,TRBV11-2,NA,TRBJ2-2,CASSPRGELFF,TGTGCCAGCAGCCCCCGCGGGGAGCTGTTTTTT
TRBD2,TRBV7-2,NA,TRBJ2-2,CASSPQTSGRAHGELFF,TGTGCCAGCAGCCCACAGACTAGCGGGAGGGCCCACGGGGAGCTGTTTTTT
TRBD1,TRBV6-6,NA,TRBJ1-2,CASSKGTGYGYTF,TGTGCCAGCAGTAAAGGGACAGGGTATGGCTACACCTTC
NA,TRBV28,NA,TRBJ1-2,CASRKEGWDYGYTF,TGTGCCAGCCGCAAAGAGGGGTGGGACTATGGCTACACCTTC
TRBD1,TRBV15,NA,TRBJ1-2,CATSINRGDGYTF,TGTGCCACCAGCATCAACAGGGGAGATGGCTACACCTTC
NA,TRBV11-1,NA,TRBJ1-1,CASSFSGDTEAFF,TGTGCCAGCAGCTTTTCAGGGGACACTGAAGCTTTCTTT
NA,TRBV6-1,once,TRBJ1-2,CASRSKGVGYTF,TGTGCCAGCAGGAGTAAGGGGGTCGGCTACACCTTC
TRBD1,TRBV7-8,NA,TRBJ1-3,CASSLVTGPPGNTIYF,TGTGCCAGCAGCTTAGTGACAGGGCCCCCTGGAAACACCATATATTTT
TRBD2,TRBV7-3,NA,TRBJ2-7,CASSVSGSYEQYF,TGTGCCAGCAGTGTTAGCGGGAGCTACGAGCAGTACTTC
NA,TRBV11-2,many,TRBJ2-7,CASSSQEIYEQYF,TGTGCCAGCAGCTCTCAAGAAATCTACGAGCAGTACTTC
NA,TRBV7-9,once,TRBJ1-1,CASSLAVSGFTEAFF,TGTGCCAGCAGCTTAGCAGTCTCAGGGTTCACTGAAGCTTTCTTT
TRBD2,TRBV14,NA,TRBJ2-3,CASSPRLAGDTQYF,TGTGCCAGCAGCCCTCGACTAGCGGGAGATACGCAGTATTTT
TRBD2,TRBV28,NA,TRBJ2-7,CASSSTSASYEQYF,TGTGCCAGCAGTTCGACTAGCGCCTCCTACGAGCAGTACTTC
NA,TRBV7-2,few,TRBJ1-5,CASSYPQGGSNQPQHF,TGTGCCAGCAGCTATCCACAGGGCGGAAGCAATCAGCCCCAGCATTTT
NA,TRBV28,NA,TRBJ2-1,CASLRSGAVYNEQFF,TGTGCCAGCCTTAGGTCAGGGGCGGTCTACAATGAGCAGTTCTTC
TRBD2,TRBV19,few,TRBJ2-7,CASSRGGRYPYEQYF,TGTGCCAGTAGTAGGGGCGGGAGGTACCCCTACGAGCAGTACTTC
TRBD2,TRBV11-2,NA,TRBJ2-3,CASSLEGSGSTDTQYF,TGTGCCAGCAGCTTAGAAGGTAGCGGGAGCACAGATACGCAGTATTTT
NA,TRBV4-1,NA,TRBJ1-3,CASSPTGGNTIYF,TGCGCCAGCAGCCCAACGGGTGGAAACACCATATATTTT
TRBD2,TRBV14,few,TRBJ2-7,CASSQGLAGGYEQYF,TGTGCCAGCAGCCAAGGACTAGCGGGAGGGTACGAGCAGTACTTC
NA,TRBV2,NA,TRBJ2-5,CASRLQETQYF,TGTGCCAGTCGCCTCCAAGAGACCCAGTACTTC
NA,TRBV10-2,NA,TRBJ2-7,CASSSTTGRLYEQYF,TGCGCCAGCAGTTCCACGACAGGGAGGCTATACGAGCAGTACTTC
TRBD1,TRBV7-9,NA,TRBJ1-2,CASSFSAGARGLGYTF,TGTGCCAGCAGCTTCTCAGCGGGGGCCAGGGGGCTTGGCTACACCTTC
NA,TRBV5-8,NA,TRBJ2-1,CASLSVGPVNYNEQFF,TGTGCCAGCCTTTCGGTCGGGCCAGTTAACTACAATGAGCAGTTCTTC
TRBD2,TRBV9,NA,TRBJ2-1,CASSVSGVSYNEQFF,TGTGCCAGCAGCGTTAGCGGGGTTAGCTACAATGAGCAGTTCTTC
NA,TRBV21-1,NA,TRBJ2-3,CASSKELAGGAGRAQYF,TGTGCCAGCAGCAAAGAACTAGCGGGAGGTGCTGGGCGTGCGCAGTATTTT
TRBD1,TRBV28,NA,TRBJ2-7,CASRSGQAYEQYF,TGTGCCAGCAGATCGGGACAGGCCTACGAGCAGTACTTC
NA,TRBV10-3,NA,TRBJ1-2,CAISGGLASYGYTF,TGTGCCATCAGTGGTGGTTTGGCCAGCTATGGCTACACCTTC
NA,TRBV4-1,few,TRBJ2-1,CASSQEGPAGTYNEQFF,TGCGCCAGCAGCCAAGAGGGTCCGGCGGGGACCTACAATGAGCAGTTCTTC
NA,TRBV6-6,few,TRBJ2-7,CASSYPAGLSYEQYF,TGTGCCAGCAGTTACCCTGCGGGGTTAAGCTACGAGCAGTACTTC
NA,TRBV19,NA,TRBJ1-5,CASSLSNQPQHF,TGTGCCAGTAGTCTTAGCAATCAGCCCCAGCATTTT